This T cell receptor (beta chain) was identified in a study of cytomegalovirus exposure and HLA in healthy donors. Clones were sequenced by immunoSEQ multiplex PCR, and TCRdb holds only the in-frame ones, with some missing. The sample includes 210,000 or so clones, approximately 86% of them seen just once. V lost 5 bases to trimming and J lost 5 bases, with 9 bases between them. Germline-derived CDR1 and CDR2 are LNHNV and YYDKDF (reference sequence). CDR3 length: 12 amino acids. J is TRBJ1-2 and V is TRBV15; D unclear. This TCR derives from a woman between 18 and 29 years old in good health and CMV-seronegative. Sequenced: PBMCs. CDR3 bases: TGTGCCACCAGCGTCGAGGGATATGGCTACACCTTC. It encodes CATSVEGYGYTF.